These T cell receptor beta chains were read from a single sample in a study of blood T cell repertoires in COVID-19. TCRdb's copy holds only in-frame clones and misses some; the assay was immunoSEQ multiplex PCR. This table holds 200,000 to 250,000 clones, more than 65% found once. Sequencing input: peripheral blood. Receptor source: a man in his fifties or sixties with active or convalescent COVID-19. CDR3s include the opening cysteine and the closing phenylalanine or tryptophan. D genes are given only for firm matches. Size is omitted from some rows. Given values are once, few, many or a class for expanded clones.

D,V,J,size,DNA,CDR3
-,TRBV7-2,TRBJ1-2,-,TGTGCCAGCAGCTTAGGCCTCCCATCTGCGGGACTGCTCTATGGCTACACCTTC,CASSLGLPSAGLLYGYTF
TRBD2,TRBV24-1,TRBJ2-3,-,TGTGCCACCAGTGACCCTGGGACTAGCGGGATTCGCACAGATACGCAGTATTTT,CATSDPGTSGIRTDTQYF
-,TRBV5-1,TRBJ2-3,-,TGCGCCAGCAGCTCGCGACAGGTCCGGGTGGCAGATACGCAGTATTTT,CASSSRQVRVADTQYF
-,TRBV4-2,TRBJ2-5,-,TGTGCCAGCAGCCAAGGGTCCAATCCCGGGGAGACCCAGTACTTC,CASSQGSNPGETQYF
TRBD1,TRBV2,TRBJ1-5,-,TGTGCCAGCAGAGGCGACAGGGCAAGCAATCAGCCCCAGCATTTT,CASRGDRASNQPQHF
TRBD1,TRBV5-6,TRBJ2-3,-,TGTGCCAGCAGCTTCCTATCCACAGGGGTGGGCACAGATACGCAGTATTTT,CASSFLSTGVGTDTQYF
TRBD1,TRBV20-1,TRBJ1-1,once,TGCAGTGCTAGTGCAGGGGGTGACACTGAAGCTTTCTTT,CSASAGGDTEAFF
TRBD1,TRBV7-2,TRBJ2-7,-,TGTGCCAGCAGCTTAGACAGGGGGAGCTCCTACGAGCAGTACTTC,CASSLDRGSSYEQYF
-,TRBV28,TRBJ1-5,once,TGTGCCAGCAGTTTAACTGATTATAGCAATCAGCCCCAGCATTTT,CASSLTDYSNQPQHF
TRBD1,TRBV5-1,TRBJ1-1,-,TGCGCCAGCAGCTTGGGCCAGGGGGTGAACACTGAAGCTTTCTTT,CASSLGQGVNTEAFF
-,TRBV3-1/TRBV3-2,TRBJ1-4,-,TGTGCCAGCAGCCCGCCATCGCCCGGGACTAATGAAAAACTGTTTTTT,CASSPPSPGTNEKLFF
-,TRBV6-5,TRBJ1-3,-,TGTGCCAGCAGACGGACAGCCTCTGGAAACACCATATATTTT,CASRRTASGNTIYF
-,TRBV2,TRBJ1-1,-,TGTGCCACAGGGAAGGACAGCAACACTGAAGCTTTCTTT,CATGKDSNTEAFF
TRBD1,TRBV7-3,TRBJ2-2,-,TGTGCCAGCAGCTTAAATGGGGTCCCTTACAGGGGGCTAAGAATTGGGAACACCGGGGAGCTGTTTTTT,CASSLNGVPYRGLRIGNTGELFF
-,TRBV19,TRBJ1-1,-,TGTGCCAGTAAAAAGGGGCCGACAATGAACACTGAAGCTTTCTTT,CASKKGPTMNTEAFF
-,TRBV10-3,TRBJ1-4,-,TGTGCCATCAGGGCCCCAAATGAAAAACTGTTTTTT,CAIRAPNEKLFF
-,TRBV6-5,TRBJ2-3,-,TGTGCCAGCAGTTTCCACCTAGTGCAGTATTTT,CASSFHLVQYF
TRBD1,TRBV2,TRBJ1-1,-,TGTGCCAGTTCCGGGACAGTGAACACTGAAGCTTTCTTT,CASSGTVNTEAFF
-,TRBV20-1,TRBJ2-3,-,TGCAGTGCTAGTAACGGGGATAGGATTAGCACAGATACGCAGTATTTT,CSASNGDRISTDTQYF
TRBD2,TRBV10-3,TRBJ2-7,-,TGTGCCATCAGTGATTTTAGCGGGAGGGACTACGAGCAGTACTTC,CAISDFSGRDYEQYF
TRBD2,TRBV5-1,TRBJ2-7,-,TGCGCCAGCAGCCAACTGGGACTAGCGGACTACGAGCAGTACTTC,CASSQLGLADYEQYF
TRBD1,TRBV30,TRBJ1-5,few,TGTGCCTGGAGTACCGGACAGGGAACCAATCAGCCCCAGCATTTT,CAWSTGQGTNQPQHF
-,TRBV19,TRBJ1-1,-,TGTGCCAGTAGTATATGGTCGGCGGGGAACACTGAAGCTTTCTTT,CASSIWSAGNTEAFF
-,TRBV9,TRBJ2-6,-,TGTGCCAGCAGCGCCCGGAGCGACTCTGGGGCCAACGTCCTGACTTTC,CASSARSDSGANVLTF
-,TRBV2,TRBJ1-2,-,TGTGCCAGCAGTCAAACTGGACAGTTACGCGGCTACACCTTC,CASSQTGQLRGYTF
TRBD2,TRBV6-5,TRBJ2-1,-,TGTGCCAGCGGGCTAGCGGGGGGCCCCAATGAGCAGTTCTTC,CASGLAGGPNEQFF